Listed below are T cell receptor beta chains from one sample, sequenced in a study of blood T cell repertoires in COVID-19. Produced via immunoSEQ multiplex PCR; TCRdb's table is partial and in-frame only. The table has about 180,000 clones, about 86% seen once. Sequencing was performed on peripheral blood. Receptors were obtained from a man aged 50-60 years with active or convalescent COVID-19. CDR3s include the opening cysteine and the closing phenylalanine or tryptophan. D genes are given only for firm matches. For some rows the clone size is stated as once, few or many, or as a class when expanded; others skip it.

clone size: once; V gene: TRBV14; D gene: .; J gene: TRBJ1-6; CDR3 protein: CASSPLGEVSSPLHF; CDR3 DNA: TGTGCCAGCAGCCCACTCGGGGAAGTAAGTTCACCCCTCCACTTT
clone size: .; V gene: TRBV29-1; D gene: TRBD1; J gene: TRBJ2-7; CDR3 protein: CSVDSGTGGSYEQYF; CDR3 DNA: TGCAGCGTTGACTCAGGAACAGGGGGCTCCTACGAGCAGTACTTC
clone size: few; V gene: TRBV6-1; D gene: .; J gene: TRBJ1-2; CDR3 protein: CASSESARSGYTF; CDR3 DNA: TGTGCCAGCAGTGAAAGCGCCCGTAGCGGCTACACCTTC
clone size: .; V gene: TRBV7-9; D gene: .; J gene: TRBJ2-2; CDR3 protein: CASTPEGVNTGELFF; CDR3 DNA: TGTGCCAGCACTCCCGAGGGGGTCAACACCGGGGAGCTGTTTTTT
clone size: .; V gene: TRBV19; D gene: TRBD1; J gene: TRBJ1-2; CDR3 protein: CASSIGQGANYGYTF; CDR3 DNA: TGTGCCAGTAGTATAGGTCAGGGGGCCAACTATGGCTACACCTTC
clone size: .; V gene: TRBV19; D gene: .; J gene: TRBJ2-4; CDR3 protein: CASSMGGRLAKNIQYF; CDR3 DNA: TGTGCCAGTAGTATGGGGGGGCGGCTAGCCAAAAACATTCAGTACTTC
clone size: .; V gene: TRBV30; D gene: .; J gene: TRBJ2-7; CDR3 protein: CAWSQQERQYF; CDR3 DNA: TGTGCCTGGAGTCAACAGGAGAGGCAGTACTTC
clone size: once; V gene: TRBV12-5; D gene: TRBD1; J gene: TRBJ1-1; CDR3 protein: CASGLTGGRTEAFF; CDR3 DNA: TGTGCTAGTGGTTTGACAGGGGGCCGGACTGAAGCTTTCTTT
clone size: .; V gene: TRBV9; D gene: TRBD1; J gene: TRBJ1-1; CDR3 protein: CASSARGDRDKNTEAFF; CDR3 DNA: TGTGCCAGCAGCGCCAGGGGGGACCGGGACAAGAACACTGAAGCTTTCTTT
clone size: .; V gene: TRBV30; D gene: .; J gene: TRBJ2-7; CDR3 protein: CAWSGGGGTYEQYF; CDR3 DNA: TGTGCCTGGAGTGGAGGGGGGGGAACTTACGAGCAGTACTTC
clone size: .; V gene: TRBV5-5; D gene: TRBD1; J gene: TRBJ2-7; CDR3 protein: CASSLLPGQGAGEQYF; CDR3 DNA: TGTGCCAGCAGCCTCCTACCGGGACAGGGGGCGGGTGAGCAGTACTTC
clone size: .; V gene: TRBV28; D gene: .; J gene: TRBJ1-2; CDR3 protein: CASSFNAGGPGGTF; CDR3 DNA: TGTGCCAGCAGTTTTAACGCGGGCGGCCCCGGGGGCACCTTC
clone size: .; V gene: TRBV12-3/TRBV12-4; D gene: .; J gene: TRBJ1-6; CDR3 protein: CASSFPGFSPLHF; CDR3 DNA: TGTGCCAGCAGTTTCCCAGGGTTTTCACCCCTCCACTTT
clone size: .; V gene: TRBV2; D gene: .; J gene: TRBJ2-2; CDR3 protein: CASSEPGTGELFF; CDR3 DNA: TGTGCCAGCAGTGAACCAGGTACCGGGGAGCTGTTTTTT
clone size: few; V gene: TRBV5-4; D gene: TRBD1; J gene: TRBJ1-3; CDR3 protein: CASSTGDGNTIYF; CDR3 DNA: TGTGCCAGCAGTACAGGGGATGGAAACACCATATATTTT
clone size: .; V gene: TRBV12-3/TRBV12-4; D gene: .; J gene: TRBJ1-5; CDR3 protein: CASSPSNQPQHF; CDR3 DNA: TGTGCCAGCAGTCCCTCCAATCAGCCCCAGCATTTT
clone size: .; V gene: TRBV2; D gene: .; J gene: TRBJ1-1; CDR3 protein: CASSVSGDTEAFF; CDR3 DNA: TGTGCCAGCAGTGTTTCAGGGGACACTGAAGCTTTCTTT
clone size: .; V gene: TRBV11-2; D gene: TRBD1; J gene: TRBJ1-6; CDR3 protein: CASSIRDRGPNYNSPLHF; CDR3 DNA: TGTGCCAGCAGCATCCGGGACAGGGGCCCCAACTATAATTCACCCCTCCACTTT
clone size: .; V gene: TRBV18; D gene: TRBD1; J gene: TRBJ2-3; CDR3 protein: CASSQSARSGGGGDTQYF; CDR3 DNA: TGTGCCAGCTCACAATCGGCGCGTTCAGGGGGCGGAGGAGATACGCAGTATTTT
clone size: .; V gene: TRBV7-2; D gene: .; J gene: TRBJ1-4; CDR3 protein: CASSLEDFRGEKLFF; CDR3 DNA: TGTGCCAGCAGCTTAGAGGATTTCCGGGGGGAAAAACTGTTTTTT
clone size: .; V gene: TRBV18; D gene: TRBD1; J gene: TRBJ1-5; CDR3 protein: CASSAQGAGSNQPQHF; CDR3 DNA: TGTGCCAGCTCAGCCCAGGGGGCGGGTAGCAATCAGCCCCAGCATTTT
clone size: .; V gene: TRBV18; D gene: TRBD1; J gene: TRBJ1-5; CDR3 protein: CASSRQGADQPQHF; CDR3 DNA: TGTGCCAGCTCAAGACAGGGGGCCGATCAGCCCCAGCATTTT
clone size: .; V gene: TRBV6-5; D gene: .; J gene: TRBJ2-7; CDR3 protein: CAIHSYEQYF; CDR3 DNA: TGTGCCATCCACTCCTACGAGCAGTACTTC
clone size: once; V gene: TRBV7-2; D gene: .; J gene: TRBJ2-7; CDR3 protein: CASSLGATVSYEQYF; CDR3 DNA: TGTGCCAGCAGCTTAGGGGCGACAGTCTCCTACGAGCAGTACTTC